These 8 T cell receptor beta chains came from one sample sequenced in a study of graft-versus-host responses after intestinal transplantation. Assay used: immunoSEQ multiplex PCR; TCRdb lists only in-frame clones, some missing. The data hold some 13,000 clones, with 35% to 40% observed a single time. Specimen: alloreactive CD4+ T cells from a mixed lymphocyte reaction culture, collected before intestinal transplant. Subset in this sample: CFSE-low proliferating T cells sorted from approximately six-day pre-transplant mixed lymphocyte reaction (GvH or HvG direction). These TCRs come from a human patient who received an intestinal transplant.

The rearrangement joins TRBV7-8 to TRBJ2-2; 10 positions agree with TRBD2. This CDR3 has 15 amino acids. Germline loops: CDR1 SGHVS, CDR2 FQNEAQ. With 3 bases clipped from V and 5 bases from J, the junction kept 3 bases outside the gene matches. This CDR3 reads CASSFPGLATGELFF. The CDR3 coding sequence is TGTGCCAGCAGCTTCCCGGGACTAGCGACCGGGGAGCTGTTTTTT.

There are a few counts of this clone. The chain links TRBV5-1 to TRBJ2-5; perhaps TRBD1 as D (5 bases). The end of the DNA fits TRBJ2-7 better, so the J call may be wrong. This CDR3 comprises 15 residues. Germline V gene sequence: CDR1 SGHRS, CDR2 YFSETQ. This chain's CDR3 is CASSLGYGQSYEQYF. The CDR3 nucleotides are TGCGCCAGCAGCTTGGGTTACGGACAATCCTACGAGCAGTACTTC.

This clone was counted between two and nine times. J is TRBJ1-5 and V is TRBV7-2; 7 bases agree with TRBD1. Germline trimming cut 5 bases from V and 7 bases from J; bases unmatched to any gene: 8. The CDR3 length is 14 residues. CDR1 and CDR2 from the germline V gene are SGHTA and FQGNSA. This CDR3 reads CASSLTGLSQPQHF. In DNA, the CDR3 is TGTGCCAGCAGCCTGACAGGGCTGAGCCAGCCCCAGCATTTT.

The chain combines TRBV5-1 with TRBJ1-1; 9 bases match TRBD1. The CDR3 runs to 11 residues. V shed 6 bases, J shed 8 bases, and the junction held 2 bases outside the gene matches. CDR1 is SGHRS and CDR2 is YFSETQ in the germline V gene. CDR3 nucleotide sequence: TGCGCCAGCACCGGACAGGGGGAAGCTTTCTTT. Protein: CASTGQGEAFF.

This chain uses TRBV6-5 with TRBJ1-3; 7 bases fit TRBD1. There are 15 residues in the CDR3. The germline V gene has CDR1 MNHEY and CDR2 SVGAGI. The V and J ends lost 0 bases and 3 bases, in that order; junction bases with no gene match: 2. The CDR3 DNA follows: TGTGCCAGCAGTTACTCGGGACAGCTTGGAAACACCATATATTTT. This translates into CASSYSGQLGNTIYF.

V and J are TRBV19 and TRBJ1-1; D is possibly TRBD1 (6 bases). Between the trimmed V and J ends, which lost 7 bases and 1 base, there was a span of 16 bases. Germline lookup yields CDR1 LNHDA and CDR2 SQIVND (reference sequence). The CDR3 loop spans 15 amino acids. CDR3 nucleotide sequence: TGTGCCAGTACCATTGGGGGCGCAGGGAACACTGAAGCTTTCTTT. Translating it yields CASTIGGAGNTEAFF. The variable domain in full, with the rest retrieved from reference TRBV19 and TRBJ1-1, is DGGITQSPKYLFRKEGQNVTLSCEQNLNHDAMYWYRQDPGQGLRLIYYSQIVNDFQKGDIAEGYSVSREKKESFPLTVTSAQKNPTAFYLCASTIGGAGNTEAFFGQGTRLTVV.

The rearrangement links TRBV6-6 to TRBJ2-3; D ambiguous. V lost 6 bases, J lost 5 bases, and 6 bases lay in between. Germline lookup yields CDR1 MNHNY and CDR2 SVGAGI (reference sequence). The CDR3 extends over 11 amino acids. The DNA of the CDR3 is TGTGCCAGCAGGGCCCGAGATACGCAGTATTTT. Translated, it gives CASRARDTQYF.

The chain has TRBV7-2 and TRBJ1-5, with D possibly being TRBD1 (5 bases). The CDR3 loop spans 16 amino acids. V was clipped by 1 base and J by 5 bases, with 15 bases between them. CDR1 is SGHTA, CDR2 FQGNSA, per germline. CDR3 amino acids: CASSLGWGGADQPQHF. In DNA, the CDR3 is TGTGCCAGCAGCTTAGGGTGGGGCGGGGCCGATCAGCCCCAGCATTTT.